The T cell receptor beta chain under discussion was sequenced for a study of identical twins. The study, taken as a whole, reports: Fewer insertions marked abundant cord blood beta clonotypes; young adult naive trended weakly, memory not at all. Alpha sequences that were out-of-frame and twin-shared showed an excess of low generation probability.

TCRdb re-analysed the 5' RACE reads in MiXCR, keeping a single row per CDR3 protein. Here the sample spans fewer than 350,000 distinct CDR3 sequences, approximately 8.5% being singletons. There are many counts of this clonotype. Its antigen is unidentified. Germline V gene sequence: CDR1 MDHEN, CDR2 SYDVKM. This CDR3 spans 15 amino acids. The junction had 8 bases not matched to a gene; V was cut back by 7 bases and J by 4 bases. This same sample was also taken into another study, of yellow fever vaccine responses in identical twins. That paper adds: Twins' T cell vaccine responses reportedly looked partly convergent, partly personalized.

The receptor's source is a woman aged 18-35 years in good health. Sequences were obtained from memory (CD45RO+) T cells sorted from blood. This chain links TRBV28 with TRBJ1-2, with 11 positions matching TRBD1. The CDR3 here is CASTPWTGGFYGYTF. CDR3 DNA: TGTGCCAGCACCCCCTGGACAGGGGGCTTCTATGGCTACACCTTC.